This T cell receptor (beta chain) appears in the sequencing data of a study of neurological immune-mediated disorders. Preparation of the unsorted libraries drew on 2 million PBMCs stored at -80 C. TCRdb processed the 5' RACE reads anew with MiXCR; each CDR3 protein has one entry. The data contain about 46,000 distinct CDR3 sequences, 10% to 13% of them seen just once; the ten biggest clones take up roughly 5%. This clonotype was seen many times. Its antigen remains unidentified. General observations from the study: The most TCR clonal expansion was seen in HTLV-1-associated myelopathy, whereas the least was seen in multiple sclerosis, below the level in healthy controls.

The clonotype originates from a man aged 65 to 85 with HTLV-1-associated myelopathy (HAM/TSP). The sequenced sample was PBMCs.

The CDR3 loop is CASTLGPAGGQNEQFF. CDR3 coding DNA: TGTGCCAGCACCTTGGGCCCTGCGGGAGGGCAAAATGAGCAGTTCTTC. The chain combines TRBV12-3 or TRBV12-4 with TRBJ2-1; 9 bases agree with TRBD2. V was pared by 7 bases and J by 7 bases, with 14 bases of the junction left unmatched. CDR3 size: 16 residues.